The rows below give T cell receptor beta chains drawn from one sample of a study of T-cell memory formation after mild COVID-19. TCRdb called the 5' RACE reads again in MiXCR, with one record for every CDR3 protein. The profile covers approximately 260,000 distinct CDR3 sequences, with approximately 16% appearing a single time and around 20% taken by the ten largest. The specimen sequenced was PBMCs or a T cell subset sorted from them (not recorded which). Receptor source: a man aged 18 to 30 who had mild COVID-19 (a few samples of this study predate the infection). Cell type and time point are not known. Both conserved end residues are part of each CDR3. A D gene is named only where the DNA matches it firmly. Clone size is given for some rows only: seen once, a few or many times, or a class if the clone is expanded.

TRBJ2-7	NA	TRBV4-3	many	CASSQESGLSDEQYF	TGCGCCAGCAGCCAAGAGTCCGGACTATCGGACGAGCAGTACTTC
TRBJ1-6	NA	TRBV6-4	NA	CASSAQGYNSPLHF	TGTGCCAGCAGTGCTCAGGGGTATAATTCACCCCTCCACTTT
TRBJ2-1	NA	TRBV29-1	once	CSWRGRVYNEQFF	TGCAGCTGGAGGGGCAGGGTCTACAATGAGCAGTTCTTC
TRBJ2-1	TRBD1	TRBV6-6	few	CASSYSRRTGTANNEQFF	TGTGCCAGCAGTTACTCCCGCCGGACAGGAACGGCCAACAATGAGCAGTTCTTC
TRBJ2-5	TRBD2	TRBV27	many	CASRRGIRDLFF	TGTGCCAGCAGGCGGGGGATCCGGGACCTCTTCTTC
TRBJ2-4	NA	TRBV7-9	few	CASSSPRVRNIQYF	TGTGCCAGCAGCTCTCCCCGGGTGAGAAACATTCAGTACTTC
TRBJ2-4	NA	TRBV20-1	NA	CSARDRWQGGNIQYF	TGCAGTGCTAGAGATCGGTGGCAGGGGGGAAACATTCAGTACTTC
TRBJ1-6	NA	TRBV7-2	many	CASSFGGNSPLHF	TGTGCCAGCAGCTTCGGAGGAAATTCACCCCTCCACTTT
TRBJ2-1	NA	TRBV12-3/TRBV12-4	few	CASSLAKWKEQFF	TGTGCCAGCAGTTTAGCCAAGTGGAAGGAGCAGTTCTTC
TRBJ2-5	NA	TRBV7-9	few	CASSRGGYQETQYF	TGTGCCAGCAGCCGAGGGGGGTACCAAGAGACCCAGTACTTC
TRBJ1-3	NA	TRBV5-6	NA	CASSLQETNTIYF	TGTGCCAGCAGCTTACAGGAGACAAACACCATATATTTT
TRBJ1-1	TRBD1	TRBV7-2	NA	CASNPGQGENTEAFF	TGTGCCAGCAACCCGGGACAGGGGGAAAACACTGAAGCTTTCTTT
TRBJ2-7	NA	TRBV5-5	NA	CASRETPIADEQYF	TGTGCCAGCAGAGAGACCCCCATCGCCGACGAGCAGTACTTC
TRBJ2-7	NA	TRBV7-2	NA	CASSLGSAGANEQYF	TGTGCCAGCAGCTTAGGGTCGGCGGGGGCAAACGAGCAGTACTTC
TRBJ1-1	NA	TRBV28	few	CASSLSGLLTEAFF	TGTGCCAGCAGTTTATCAGGGTTGTTAACTGAAGCTTTCTTT
TRBJ2-7	NA	TRBV19	NA	CASSWGSEQYF	TGTGCCAGTAGTTGGGGAAGCGAGCAGTACTTC
TRBJ2-3	NA	TRBV28	few	CASSYSPPGLGANTQYF	TGTGCCAGCAGTTACTCCCCCCCCGGCCTGGGAGCGAATACGCAGTATTTT
TRBJ2-2	NA	TRBV2	few	CASSEVASLNTGELFF	TGTGCCAGCAGTGAAGTTGCTAGCCTGAACACCGGGGAGCTGTTTTTT
TRBJ2-3	TRBD1	TRBV7-2	few	CASSFFAGGADTQYF	TGTGCCAGCAGCTTTTTCGCAGGGGGCGCAGATACGCAGTATTTT
TRBJ2-2	TRBD1	TRBV5-1	few	CASSLYPGGDSGELFF	TGCGCCAGCAGCTTGTATCCAGGGGGCGACTCCGGGGAGCTGTTTTTT
TRBJ1-6	NA	TRBV7-2	NA	CASSLAAGLNSPLHF	TGTGCCAGCAGCTTAGCTGCAGGACTAAATTCACCCCTCCACTTT
TRBJ1-1	NA	TRBV15	few	CATSRDRANTEAFF	TGTGCCACCAGCAGAGACAGGGCGAACACTGAAGCTTTCTTT
TRBJ2-5	TRBD2	TRBV9	NA	CASSSRLAGAETQYF	TGTGCCAGCAGCTCCAGACTAGCGGGGGCCGAGACCCAGTACTTC
TRBJ1-1	NA	TRBV5-5	few	CASSHMGQNTEAFF	TGTGCCAGCAGCCATATGGGCCAGAACACTGAAGCTTTCTTT
TRBJ2-1	NA	TRBV7-9	NA	CASSFREQFF	TGTGCCAGCAGCTTTCGGGAGCAGTTCTTC
TRBJ1-5	NA	TRBV15	NA	CATSLSLGREGQPQHF	TGTGCCACCAGTTTGAGCCTGGGAAGGGAGGGTCAGCCCCAGCATTTT
TRBJ1-5	NA	TRBV6-7	NA	CASTPGEGNQPQHF	TGTGCCAGCACTCCAGGGGAGGGAAATCAGCCCCAGCATTTT
TRBJ2-5	TRBD2	TRBV5-8	few	CASTLLAGSFETQYF	TGTGCCAGCACCCTACTAGCGGGGTCTTTCGAGACCCAGTACTTC
TRBJ2-1	TRBD1	TRBV5-1	many	CASSSPGQGGNEQFF	TGCGCCAGCAGCTCCCCGGGACAGGGAGGCAATGAGCAGTTCTTC
TRBJ2-3	TRBD2	TRBV12-5	NA	CASGLQATSGSTDTQYF	TGTGCTAGTGGTCTGCAAGCTACTAGCGGAAGCACAGATACGCAGTATTTT
TRBJ2-7	NA	TRBV5-1	NA	CASSLIVGALYEQYF	TGCGCCAGCAGCTTAATAGTAGGGGCCCTCTACGAGCAGTACTTC
TRBJ1-5	NA	TRBV5-1	NA	CASSPQGQQPQHF	TGCGCCAGCAGCCCGCAGGGACAACAGCCCCAGCATTTT
TRBJ2-7	TRBD1	TRBV6-5	few	CASSYLRTGGSYEQYF	TGTGCCAGCAGTTACTTAAGGACAGGGGGCTCGTACGAGCAGTACTTC
TRBJ1-2	TRBD1	TRBV29-1	few	CSVESPRETGGYYGYTF	TGCAGCGTTGAAAGCCCCCGGGAGACAGGGGGCTACTATGGCTACACCTTC
TRBJ2-7	NA	TRBV6-2/TRBV6-3	NA	CASRAGKMEQYF	TGTGCCAGCAGGGCAGGGAAAATGGAGCAGTACTTC
TRBJ1-1	NA	TRBV2	NA	CASSEAPHGQGSTFF	TGTGCCAGCAGTGAAGCCCCCCATGGGCAGGGGTCGACTTTCTTT
TRBJ2-7	NA	TRBV10-3	NA	CAISESQGTSDYEQYF	TGTGCCATCAGTGAGTCACAGGGCACCTCGGACTACGAGCAGTACTTC
TRBJ2-1	NA	TRBV23-1	NA	CASSQFPFCRQASSYNEQFF	TGCGCCAGCAGTCAATTCCCTTTTTGTAGACAGGCGAGCTCCTACAATGAGCAGTTCTTC
TRBJ2-5	NA	TRBV7-9	NA	CASSSGTLLGETQYF	TGTGCCAGCAGCTCGGGGACACTACTAGGGGAGACCCAGTACTTC
TRBJ2-5	TRBD2	TRBV15	once	CATSAGGAARRETQYF	TGTGCCACCAGCGCCGGGGGGGCAGCTCGACGAGAGACCCAGTACTTC
TRBJ2-3	NA	TRBV9	few	CASSVVGVTDTQYF	TGTGCCAGCAGCGTAGTAGGTGTGACAGATACGCAGTATTTT
TRBJ2-7	NA	TRBV4-3	NA	CASSQGDGKSSYEQYF	TGCGCCAGCAGCCAAGGGGACGGCAAGAGCTCCTACGAGCAGTACTTC
TRBJ2-3	TRBD2	TRBV7-2	NA	CASSAPSGGATDTQYF	TGTGCCAGCAGCGCCCCTAGCGGGGGGGCCACAGATACGCAGTATTTT
TRBJ2-3	NA	TRBV10-3	few	CAITGGGRTDTQYF	TGTGCCATCACAGGGGGGGGCCGCACAGATACGCAGTATTTT
TRBJ2-1	NA	TRBV11-3	NA	CASSGRKFGHNEQFF	TGTGCCAGCAGCGGAAGAAAGTTCGGACACAATGAGCAGTTCTTC
TRBJ2-5	NA	TRBV20-1	few	CSARSDRRGETQYF	TGCAGTGCTAGGAGTGACAGGCGAGGGGAGACCCAGTACTTC
TRBJ1-2	NA	TRBV12-3/TRBV12-4	once	CASSPTGTIGYTF	TGTGCCAGCAGCCCGACAGGAACGATAGGCTACACCTTC
TRBJ2-2	NA	TRBV5-1	NA	CASSIRDTNTGELFF	TGCGCCAGCAGCATCCGGGACACGAACACCGGGGAGCTGTTTTTT
TRBJ2-3	NA	TRBV11-1	few	CASSLAKAGSGTQYF	TGTGCCAGCAGCTTAGCGAAGGCAGGGTCGGGTACGCAGTATTTT
TRBJ2-2	TRBD1	TRBV4-1	NA	CASSYLDRGRTGELFF	TGCGCCAGCAGCTACCTAGACAGGGGGCGCACCGGGGAGCTGTTTTTT
TRBJ1-2	NA	TRBV6-5	NA	CASSYSKFAVGMGGYTF	TGTGCCAGCAGTTACTCGAAATTCGCGGTGGGGATGGGGGGCTACACCTTC
TRBJ1-5	NA	TRBV6-1	NA	CASSGWGGNQPQHF	TGTGCCAGCAGCGGATGGGGGGGCAATCAGCCCCAGCATTTT
TRBJ1-1	NA	TRBV27	few	CASSSWENTEAFF	TGTGCCAGCAGTTCCTGGGAAAACACTGAAGCTTTCTTT
TRBJ2-2	NA	TRBV4-3	NA	CASSQAAGTNTGELFF	TGCGCCAGCAGCCAAGCAGCAGGAACGAACACCGGGGAGCTGTTTTTT
TRBJ2-1	TRBD1	TRBV28	NA	CASRRQGYNEQFF	TGTGCCAGCAGAAGACAGGGATACAATGAGCAGTTCTTC
TRBJ2-1	NA	TRBV5-1	NA	CASTGGQVSYNEQFF	TGCGCCAGCACTGGCGGGCAGGTCTCCTACAATGAGCAGTTCTTC
TRBJ1-2	NA	TRBV6-5	few	CASSYSSGRTHGYTF	TGTGCCAGCAGTTACTCGTCTGGCAGGACCCATGGCTACACCTTC